One sample yielded the 30 T cell receptor beta chains listed below, sequenced in a study of CD4 and CD8 cells across lung adenocarcinoma regions. Each CDR3 protein gets one entry after TCRdb re-called the PCR reads with MiXCR. The sample includes about 7,700 distinct CDR3 sequences, over 40% of them seen just once. The sequenced sample consisted of CD4+ T cells from the margin of a lung tumor. These receptors were taken from a male donor with lung adenocarcinoma. The CD4 and CD8 labels of this study may be unreliable.

The chain recombines TRBV2 with TRBJ2-7, with 8 bases fitting TRBD2. This CDR3 has 15 residues. Trimming at V came to 7 bases and at J to 0 bases, leaving 8 bases not matched to a gene. The germline CDR1 and CDR2 sequences are SNHLY and FYNNEI. This CDR3 is CASIRSGGVSYEQYF. In DNA, the CDR3 is TGTGCCAGCATTCGGAGCGGGGGCGTCTCCTACGAGCAGTACTTC.

This chain joins TRBV27 and TRBJ1-1, with D tentatively TRBD1 (6 bases). V lost 5 bases and J 8 bases, leaving 12 bases between the germline ends. Germline V gene data show CDR1 as MNHEY and CDR2 as SMNVEV (reference sequence). The CDR3 loop spans 12 amino acids. The CDR3 protein is CASSRPGAEAFF. The CDR3, as DNA: TGTGCCAGCAGTCGCCCGGGGGCGGAAGCTTTCTTT.

This clonotype has ten or more counts. The V call is TRBV6-1, the J call TRBJ2-4; TRBD1 matches 10 bases. With 5 bases clipped from V and 5 bases from J, the junction kept 3 bases outside the gene matches. This CDR3 comprises 14 residues. Per the germline V gene, CDR1 is MNHNS and CDR2 is SASEGT. CDR3 residues: CASSPGTGENIQYF. For the CDR3, the DNA is TGTGCCAGCAGTCCCGGGACAGGGGAAAACATTCAGTACTTC.

The chain uses TRBV14 and TRBJ2-1; D is tentatively TRBD1 or TRBD2 (5 bases each). Germline-derived CDR1 and CDR2 are SGHDN and FVKESK. This CDR3 spans 12 amino acids. Trimming shortened V by 5 bases and J by 9 bases, and 11 bases separated the two germline ends. DNA of the CDR3: TGTGCCAGCAGCTACGGGGCCGCTGAGCAGTTCTTC. This translates into CASSYGAAEQFF.

This chain uses TRBV7-2 with TRBJ2-1, with D perhaps matching TRBD2 (6 bases). TRBJ2-5 matches the DNA end more closely, so the J call is doubtful. This CDR3 is built from 13 residues. Germline-derived CDR1 and CDR2 are SGHTA and FQGNSA. The CDR3 sequence is CASSRGLQETQYF. In DNA, the CDR3 is TGTGCCAGCAGCCGGGGACTCCAAGAGACCCAGTACTTC.

This clonotype was observed at least ten times. This rearrangement joins TRBV6-2 or TRBV6-3 to TRBJ2-1; 9 nucleotides align to TRBD2. Germline-derived CDR1 and CDR2 are MNHEY and SVGEGT. The CDR3 spans 15 residues. V lost 1 base, J lost 8 bases, and 6 bases stayed unmatched. DNA of the CDR3: TGTGCCAGCAGTTACTGGGGGACTAGCTATGATGAGCAGTTCTTC. Its translation: CASSYWGTSYDEQFF.

The J gene is TRBJ1-2, the V gene TRBV5-1, with D uncertain. From germline, CDR1 is SGHRS and CDR2 YFSETQ. V gave up 6 bases and J gave up 4 bases, with 16 bases separating them. This CDR3 region has 14 residues. The DNA for the CDR3 is TGCGCCAGCAAAACAGAGGTGGCACCCTATGGCTACACCTTC. It encodes CASKTEVAPYGYTF.

The J gene is TRBJ2-1, the V gene TRBV6-5; 9 bases align to TRBD1. The DNA end is a closer match to TRBJ2-5, so the J assignment may be wrong. This CDR3 is built from 14 residues. Per germline, CDR1 MNHEY and CDR2 SVGAGI. The CDR3 protein is CASSYFGTGETQYF. The CDR3 bases are TGTGCCAGCAGTTACTTTGGGACAGGGGAGACCCAGTACTTC.

This clonotype appeared a single time. The chain uses TRBV6-1 and TRBJ2-4, with 12 nucleotides matching TRBD2. The trim removed 6 bases at V and 8 bases at J, leaving 20 bases unmatched. This CDR3 is built from 19 residues. Germline V gives CDR1 MNHNS, CDR2 SASEGT. The CDR3 sequence is CASRPSGLAGLCARDIQYF. DNA of the CDR3: TGTGCCAGCAGGCCGAGCGGACTAGCGGGACTGTGTGCTAGAGACATTCAGTACTTC.

The rearrangement uses TRBV27 and TRBJ1-1, with D unresolved. CDR3 length: 16 amino acids. V lost 4 bases to trimming and J lost 1 base, with 16 bases between them. Per germline, CDR1 MNHEY and CDR2 SMNVEV (reference sequence). This chain's CDR3 is CASSSRTDLWNTEAFF. CDR3 nucleotide sequence: TGTGCCAGCAGTTCCCGGACTGATCTTTGGAACACTGAAGCTTTCTTT.

With respect to this clonotype: A junction boundary mismatches the germline segment, possibly from a read error. CDR3 DNA sequence: TGCGCCAGCAGCCCGACAGGGCGGAGAGGAGAGACGCAGTATTTC. Translated, it gives CASSPTGRRGETQYF. The chain joins TRBV5-1 to TRBJ2-4, with TRBD1 identical over 7 bases. The CDR3 loop spans 15 amino acids. In germline, CDR1 is SGHRS, CDR2 YFSETQ.

This chain links TRBV12-3 or TRBV12-4 with TRBJ2-1; 7 nucleotides align to TRBD1. The J call is doubtful: the DNA matches TRBJ2-7 better. This CDR3 contains 15 residues. In nucleotides, the CDR3 is TGTGCCACCTTGGACCAGAGGGGGCCTTACAATGAGCAGTACTTC. Residues: CATLDQRGPYNEQYF.

This chain joins TRBV20-1 and TRBJ1-6, with 7 bases that match TRBD1. V was pared by 0 bases and J by 8 bases, with 7 bases of the junction left unmatched. Looked up from germline, CDR1 is DFQATT and CDR2 is SNEGSKA (reference sequence). The CDR3 has 15 amino acids. The CDR3 reads CSARDSRQGDSPLHF. The CDR3 DNA follows: TGCAGTGCTAGAGATTCCCGGCAGGGGGATTCACCCCTCCACTTT.

This clonotype has a count of ten or more. V is TRBV7-2 and J is TRBJ1-1; D is ambiguous. The length of the CDR3 is 12 residues. Trimming shortened V by 5 bases and J by 4 bases, and 8 bases separated the two germline ends. The germline V gene encodes CDR1 SGHTA and CDR2 FQGNSA. The CDR3 region is CASSGGFTEAFF. As DNA, the CDR3 is TGTGCCAGCAGCGGAGGGTTCACTGAAGCTTTCTTT.

In this sample, this clonotype turned up many times. This sequence joins TRBV7-2 and TRBJ2-1; D may match TRBD1 or TRBD2 (6 bases each). The J call could be wrong; TRBJ2-7 is a better fit for the DNA end. CDR3 size: 15 residues. Germline lookup yields CDR1 SGHTA and CDR2 FQGNSA. Here the CDR3 reads CASSLGGLRHNEQYF. For the CDR3, the DNA is TGTGCCAGCAGCCTAGGGGGACTTCGTCACAATGAGCAGTACTTC.

This clonotype is medium-sized in the sample. The V and J genes are TRBV6-1 and TRBJ2-5; 9 positions agree with TRBD1. The trim removed 7 bases at V and 2 bases at J, leaving 8 bases unmatched. CDR1 MNHNS and CDR2 SASEGT come from the germline V gene. The CDR3 runs 15 residues. CDR3 amino acids: CASIDTGGPQETQYF. CDR3 sequence (DNA): TGTGCCAGCATTGATACAGGGGGCCCGCAAGAGACCCAGTACTTC.

This chain uses TRBV6-1 with TRBJ2-6, with 7 positions matching TRBD1. J lost 0 bases, V lost 2 bases, and 7 bases had no gene match. Per germline, CDR1 MNHNS and CDR2 SASEGT. This CDR3 comprises 18 residues. Here the CDR3 reads CASSERTGSISGANVLTF. In DNA, the CDR3 is TGTGCCAGCAGTGAACGGACAGGTTCAATCTCTGGGGCCAACGTCCTGACTTTC.

This clonotype was found a few times. The chain recombines TRBV6-1 with TRBJ2-1; TRBD1 matches at 9 bases. The CDR3 covers 14 residues. Germline CDR1 and CDR2: MNHNS and SASEGT. The V and J ends lost 8 bases and 4 bases, in that order; junction bases with no gene match: 6. The CDR3 bases are TGTGCCAGCTCCCGGGACAGGGCTTACAATGAGCAGTTCTTC. Translation: CASSRDRAYNEQFF.

This clonotype was recorded a few times. One end of the junction varies from germline; a read error may be responsible. This chain joins TRBV6-1 and TRBJ2-3; possible D gene TRBD2, 6 bases. The CDR3 has 17 residues. Germline V gives CDR1 MNHNS, CDR2 SASEGT. The CDR3 loop is CASSKGPAGSAKNTQYF. The CDR3 DNA sequence: TGTGCCAGCAGTAAGGGACCGGCGGGGTCTGCCAAAAACACGCAGTATTTC.

Worth noting for this clonotype: One end of the junction is discordant with germline, which a read error may explain. The chain has TRBV10-1 and TRBJ2-6, with 7 positions matching TRBD1. The CDR3 totals 15 residues. Germline V gene data show CDR1 as WNHNN and CDR2 as SYGVQD (reference sequence). The CDR3 region has the DNA TGCGCCAGCAGCGTAGGGGGCGCTGGGGCCAACGACCAGTATTTC. This sequence encodes CASSVGGAGANDQYF.

The V and J genes are TRBV4-3 and TRBJ2-3; the match to TRBD2 covers 10 bases. J was trimmed by 1 base and V by 1 base; bases with no gene match: 2. The CDR3 consists of 16 residues. Germline lookup yields CDR1 LGHNA and CDR2 YSLEER. The CDR3 coding sequence is TGCGCCAGCAGCCAAGTCGGGACTAGCGGCACAGATACGCAGTATTTT. It translates to CASSQVGTSGTDTQYF.

A remark on this clonotype: The conserved phenylalanine or tryptophan is not found at the CDR3 terminus, so this likely reflects a read error. The limits of the CDR3 on the DNA are not certain, so only TCRdb's listed CDR3 is given. The chain combines TRBV10-1 with TRBJ2-1. Ends included, the CDR3 has 9 residues. Germline assignment: CDR1 WNHNN and CDR2 SYGVQD (reference sequence). The CDR3 spells CASSISTSS.

The count of this clonotype is one. The chain is built from TRBV12-3 or TRBV12-4 and TRBJ2-2; D gene ambiguous. This CDR3 spans 14 amino acids. This CDR3 reads CASQPNANTGELFF. The CDR3 DNA follows: TGTGCATCTCAACCGAACGCGAACACCGGGGAGCTGTTTTTT.

This rearrangement joins TRBV2 to TRBJ2-3; D may match TRBD1 or TRBD2 (6 bases each). The V and J ends lost 6 bases and 2 bases respectively, with 18 bases between them. Germline CDR1 is SNHLY and CDR2 is FYNNEI. CDR3 length: 16 residues. CDR3 protein: CASRGLGGPNTDTQYF. The CDR3 bases are TGTGCCAGCAGGGGCCTGGGGGGCCCGAACACAGATACGCAGTATTTT.

V and J are TRBV27 and TRBJ2-1; 7 bases align to TRBD1. Germline V lookup: CDR1 MNHEY, CDR2 SMNVEV (reference sequence). This CDR3 region has 13 residues. The trim removed 2 bases at V and 16 bases at J, leaving 11 bases unmatched. CDR3 residues: CASSLKGRDSHFF. In nucleotides, the CDR3 is TGTGCCAGCAGTTTAAAGGGCCGGGACAGCCACTTCTTC.

The gene calls are TRBV27 and TRBJ2-1, with D perhaps being TRBD1 or TRBD2 (5 bases each). Germline V lookup: CDR1 MNHEY, CDR2 SMNVEV (reference sequence). This CDR3 has 15 amino acids. Trimming removed 4 bases at V and 8 bases at J, with 18 bases between. This CDR3 is CASSSATWGFDEQFF. In nucleotides, the CDR3 is TGTGCCAGCAGTTCCGCGACTTGGGGGTTCGATGAGCAGTTCTTC.

This clonotype was picked up a small number of times. V and J are TRBV5-1 and TRBJ2-1, with TRBD1 matching 8 bases. Germline V gene lookup returns CDR1 SGHRS and CDR2 YFSETQ. V was clipped by 0 bases and J by 5 bases; unmatched bases: 1. The CDR3 contains 14 residues. The chain's CDR3 is CASSLGQGNNEQFF. Written as DNA, the CDR3 is TGCGCCAGCAGCTTGGGACAGGGGAACAATGAGCAGTTCTTC.

The V and J genes are TRBV10-1 and TRBJ2-2; D might be TRBD1 (6 bases). Germline-derived CDR1 and CDR2 are WNHNN and SYGVQD (reference sequence). The ends were cut back, 4 bases at V and 4 bases at J, with 16 bases in the middle. The CDR3 has 16 residues. Here the CDR3 reads CASSGTSTGSTGELFF. In nucleotides, the CDR3 is TGCGCCAGCAGTGGAACCTCCACAGGGAGCACCGGGGAGCTGTTTTTT.

About this clonotype itself: This may stem from a read error, because a much larger clone lies one nucleotide away. This chain connects TRBV12-3 or TRBV12-4 to TRBJ2-3; 7 bases map to TRBD1. The CDR3 sequence is 12 residues long. In nucleotides, the CDR3 is TGTGCCAACAGTCAGACAGGGGATACGCAGTATTTT. Its protein product is CANSQTGDTQYF.

V gene TRBV12-3 or TRBV12-4 combines with J gene TRBJ2-5; 7 bases match TRBD1. TRBJ2-7 explains the end of the DNA better; the J call may be wrong. This CDR3 has 15 residues. The CDR3 DNA follows: TGTGCCAGCAGCTCAGACAGGGCCACTACCTACGAGCAGTACTTC. Its protein product is CASSSDRATTYEQYF.